One and the same sample provided the 10 T cell receptor beta chains below, sequenced in a study of identical twins. One entry per CDR3 protein, called by TCRdb with MiXCR from the 5' RACE reads. The sample includes 450,000 to 650,000 distinct CDR3 sequences, 9% to 10% of them seen just once. These data are also associated with another study on yellow fever vaccine responses in identical twins.

The specimen was PBMCs. Receptors were obtained from a woman aged 18-35 years in good health.

This clonotype has ten or more counts. The chain recombines TRBV6-2 or TRBV6-3 with TRBJ1-1; 7 bases agree with TRBD1. Germline CDR1 MNHEY, CDR2 SVGEGT. The CDR3 totals 15 residues. With V trimmed by 5 bases and J by 0 bases, 6 bases remained unmatched. The CDR3 loop is CASSPRQGLNTEAFF. CDR3 sequence (DNA): TGTGCCAGCAGTCCCCGACAGGGCTTGAACACTGAAGCTTTCTTT.

This clonotype was detected ten times or more. The V and J genes are TRBV29-1 and TRBJ2-1; D call uncertain. The CDR3 contains 13 residues. The germline V and J ends were trimmed by 3 bases and 9 bases, with 15 bases remaining between them. Germline lookup yields CDR1 SQVTM and CDR2 ANQGSEA. CDR3 sequence (DNA): TGCAGCGTTGAGTTTGCTGTTTTGGGTGAGCAGTTCTTC. Residues: CSVEFAVLGEQFF.

This clonotype was recorded many times. The rearrangement links TRBV5-6 to TRBJ2-5; 8 bases are shared with TRBD2. The V gene's germline CDR1 is SGHDT and CDR2 YYEEEE. The CDR3 covers 14 residues. After removal of 3 bases from V and 1 base from J, the junction contained 2 bases not matched to a gene. The DNA for the CDR3 is TGTGCCAGCAGCTGGACTAGCACCCAAGAGACCCAGTACTTC. Translation gives CASSWTSTQETQYF. The full variable domain, in which reference TRBV5-6 and TRBJ2-5 provide the parts outside the CDR3, is DAGVTQSPTHLIKTRGQQVTLRCSPKSGHDTVSWYQQALGQGPQFIFQYYEEEERQRGNFPDRFSGHQFPNYSSELNVNALLLGDSALYLCASSWTSTQETQYFGPGTRLLVL.

This clonotype occurred once. The chain couples TRBV19 to TRBJ2-3; D not resolved. Germline values: CDR1 LNHDA, CDR2 SQIVND (reference sequence). The CDR3 sequence is 13 residues long. The ends were cut back, 4 bases at V and 6 bases at J, with 11 bases in the middle. The CDR3 here is CASSTISMDTQYF. The DNA of the CDR3 is TGTGCCAGTAGTACCATATCTATGGATACGCAGTATTTT.

This clonotype was seen at least ten times. The chain carries TRBV5-1 and TRBJ2-7; 8 nucleotides agree with TRBD2. Germline V gives CDR1 SGHRS, CDR2 YFSETQ. The length of the CDR3 is 15 residues. V shed 3 bases and J 3 bases; nucleotides not matched to a gene: 8. The CDR3 protein is CASSSVGGVDYEQYF. The CDR3 DNA follows: TGCGCCAGCAGCTCGGTCGGGGGGGTAGACTACGAGCAGTACTTC.

In this sample, this clonotype turned up a few times. J is TRBJ2-2 and V is TRBV7-9; 7 nucleotides agree with TRBD2. With 2 bases clipped from V and 4 bases from J, the junction kept 7 bases outside the gene matches. Germline V gene lookup returns CDR1 SEHNR and CDR2 FQNEAQ (reference sequence). There are 16 residues in the CDR3. CDR3 sequence reads: CASSLFAGEGTGELFF. The CDR3 DNA reads as TGTGCCAGCAGCTTATTTGCGGGAGAAGGCACCGGGGAGCTGTTTTTT.

This clonotype occurred a few times. This chain joins TRBV14 and TRBJ2-7, with D hard to call. Deletions cut 1 base from V and 2 bases from J, with 9 bases between. In germline, CDR1 is SGHDN, CDR2 FVKESK. This CDR3 spans 14 amino acids. The CDR3 nucleotides are TGTGCCAGCAGCCAAGCTTTCGGTCCCTACGAGCAGTACTTC. As protein: CASSQAFGPYEQYF.

The J gene is TRBJ2-1, the V gene TRBV18; 8 nucleotides match TRBD2. CDR1 is KGHSH and CDR2 is LQKENI in the germline V gene. The CDR3 has 13 residues. V trimming: 4 bases; J trimming: 7 bases; junction bases outside the gene matches: 3. This CDR3 is CASSLTSDNEQFF. The CDR3 coding sequence is TGTGCCAGCTCACTGACTAGCGATAATGAGCAGTTCTTC.

The rearrangement uses TRBV6-2 or TRBV6-3 and TRBJ2-1, with D maybe TRBD2 (6 bases). The CDR3 spans 18 residues. Germline V CDR1 and CDR2: MNHEY, SVGEGT. Trimming pared 0 bases from V and 0 bases from J, leaving 15 bases between. The CDR3 bases are TGTGCCAGCAGTTACTCGAGGAGGCGGGGCAGCTCCTACAATGAGCAGTTCTTC. Translation gives CASSYSRRRGSSYNEQFF.

This chain connects TRBV7-9 to TRBJ2-3, with a possible D match to TRBD2 (6 bases). This CDR3 region has 16 residues. Germline CDR1 is SEHNR and CDR2 is FQNEAQ (reference sequence). The ends were cut back, 4 bases at V and 3 bases at J, with 17 bases in the middle. DNA for the CDR3: TGTGCCAGCAGCTCCCCAACGGGGGAGAGGACAGATACGCAGTATTTT. Protein product: CASSSPTGERTDTQYF.